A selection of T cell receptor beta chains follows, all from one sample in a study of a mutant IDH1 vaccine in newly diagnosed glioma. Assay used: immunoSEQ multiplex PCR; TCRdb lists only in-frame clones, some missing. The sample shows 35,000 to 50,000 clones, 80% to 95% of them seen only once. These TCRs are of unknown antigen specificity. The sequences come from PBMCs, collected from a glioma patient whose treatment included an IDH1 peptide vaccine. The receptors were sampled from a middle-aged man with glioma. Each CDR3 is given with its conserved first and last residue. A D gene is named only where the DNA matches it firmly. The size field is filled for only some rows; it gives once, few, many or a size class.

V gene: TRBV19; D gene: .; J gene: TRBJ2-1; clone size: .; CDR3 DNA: TGTGCCAGTAGTATTACGAGCGGACAACTATACAATGAGCAGTTCTTC; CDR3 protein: CASSITSGQLYNEQFF
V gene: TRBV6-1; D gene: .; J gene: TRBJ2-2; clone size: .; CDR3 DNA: TGTGCCAGCAGTGGTGGTGGCACCCGGCCGCTGTTTTTT; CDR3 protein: CASSGGGTRPLFF
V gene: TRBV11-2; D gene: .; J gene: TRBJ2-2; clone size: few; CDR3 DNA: TGTGCCAGCAGCTTGACTAACACCGGGGAGCTGTTTTTT; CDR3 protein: CASSLTNTGELFF
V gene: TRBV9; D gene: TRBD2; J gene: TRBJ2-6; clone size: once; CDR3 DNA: TGTGCCAGCAGGGCGGGAGGATCTGGGGCCAACGTCCTGACTTTC; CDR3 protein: CASRAGGSGANVLTF
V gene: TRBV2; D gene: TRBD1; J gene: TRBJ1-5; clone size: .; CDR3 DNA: TGTGCCAGCCTTGACAGGGCAAGCAATCAGCCCCAGCATTTT; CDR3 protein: CASLDRASNQPQHF
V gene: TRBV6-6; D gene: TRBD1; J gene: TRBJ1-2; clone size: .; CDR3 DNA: TGTGCCAGCAGGCCGAATCGGGACAGGGGGGACTATGGCTACACCTTC; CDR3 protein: CASRPNRDRGDYGYTF
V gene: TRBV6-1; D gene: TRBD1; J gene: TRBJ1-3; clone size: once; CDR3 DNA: TGTGCCAGCAGTAAAGCTGGGACAGGGGGTAGCTCTGGAAACACCATATATTTT; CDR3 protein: CASSKAGTGGSSGNTIYF
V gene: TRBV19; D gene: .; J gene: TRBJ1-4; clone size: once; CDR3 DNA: TGTGCCAGTAGTAGGTCAGAAAATGAAAAACTGTTTTTT; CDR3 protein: CASSRSENEKLFF
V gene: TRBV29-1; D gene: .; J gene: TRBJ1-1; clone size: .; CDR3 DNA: TGCAGCGTACGTGGGGGGGGGAGCACTGAAGCTTTCTTT; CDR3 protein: CSVRGGGSTEAFF
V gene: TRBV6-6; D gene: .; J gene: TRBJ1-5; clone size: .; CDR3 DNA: TGTGCCAGCAGTACCCAGGGTTCGGGCAATCAGCCCCAGCATTTT; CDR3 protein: CASSTQGSGNQPQHF
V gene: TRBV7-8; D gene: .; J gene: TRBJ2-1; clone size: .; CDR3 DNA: TGTGCCAGCAGCTTAGGTCTTGGACAAACGATTATGTACAATGAGCAGTTCTTC; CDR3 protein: CASSLGLGQTIMYNEQFF
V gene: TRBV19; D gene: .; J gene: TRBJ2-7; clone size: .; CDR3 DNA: TGTGCCAGTAGTGGGAGAACGGGACGGTTATACGAGCAGTACTTC; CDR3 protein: CASSGRTGRLYEQYF
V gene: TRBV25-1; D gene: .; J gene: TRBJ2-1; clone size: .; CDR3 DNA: TGTGCCAGCAGTGAATTGGGCAACAATGAGCAGTTCTTC; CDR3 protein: CASSELGNNEQFF
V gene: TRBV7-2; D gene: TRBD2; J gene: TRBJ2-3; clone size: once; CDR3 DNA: TGTGCCAGCAGCTTGAGACGCGGACTAGGCACAGATACGCAGTATTTT; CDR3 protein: CASSLRRGLGTDTQYF
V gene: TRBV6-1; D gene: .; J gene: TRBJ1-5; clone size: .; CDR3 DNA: TGTGCCAGCAGTGAAGCGACAGGAGGCAATCAGCCCCAGCATTTT; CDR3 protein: CASSEATGGNQPQHF
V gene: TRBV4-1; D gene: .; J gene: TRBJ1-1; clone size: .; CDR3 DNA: TGCGCCAGCAGCCCCATGGGACGAGGAACTGAAGCTTTCTTT; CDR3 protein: CASSPMGRGTEAFF
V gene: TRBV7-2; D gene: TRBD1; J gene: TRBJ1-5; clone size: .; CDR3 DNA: TGTGCCAGCAGCGAAAGAACAGGGGAACAGCCCCAGCATTTT; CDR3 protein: CASSERTGEQPQHF
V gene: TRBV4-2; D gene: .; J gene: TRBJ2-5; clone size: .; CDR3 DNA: TGTGCCAGCAGCCATACAGGGCCCCAAGAGACCCAGTACTTC; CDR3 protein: CASSHTGPQETQYF
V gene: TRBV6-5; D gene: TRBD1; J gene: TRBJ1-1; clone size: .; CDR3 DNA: TGTGCCAGCAGACCTGAACAGGGGCTGAACACTGAAGCTTTCTTT; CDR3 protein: CASRPEQGLNTEAFF
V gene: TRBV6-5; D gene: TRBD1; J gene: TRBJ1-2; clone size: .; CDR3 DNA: TGTGCCAGCAGTTCCTGGACAGGGGGCACCTATGGCTACACCTTC; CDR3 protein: CASSSWTGGTYGYTF
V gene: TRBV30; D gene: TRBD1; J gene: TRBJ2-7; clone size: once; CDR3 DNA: TGTGCCTTGCCGGGACAGGGTAACGAGCAGTACTTC; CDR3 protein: CALPGQGNEQYF
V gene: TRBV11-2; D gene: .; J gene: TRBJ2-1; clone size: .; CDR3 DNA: TGTGCCAGCAGCTTAGTGGGTTACAATGAGCAGTTCTTC; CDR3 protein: CASSLVGYNEQFF
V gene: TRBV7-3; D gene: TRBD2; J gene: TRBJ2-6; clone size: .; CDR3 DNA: TGTGCCAGCAGGCCGACTAGCGGGAGTCGTTTCGCCGGGGCCAACGTCCTGACTTTC; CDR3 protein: CASRPTSGSRFAGANVLTF
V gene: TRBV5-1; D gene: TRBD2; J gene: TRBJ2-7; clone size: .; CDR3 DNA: TGCGCCAGCAGCTTGGCAATGACTAGCGGCGAGCAGTACTTC; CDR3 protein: CASSLAMTSGEQYF
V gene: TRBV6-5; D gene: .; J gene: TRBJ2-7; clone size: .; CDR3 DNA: TGTGCCAGCAGTTCCCGGGACATTCACTCCTACGAGCAGTACTTC; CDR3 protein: CASSSRDIHSYEQYF
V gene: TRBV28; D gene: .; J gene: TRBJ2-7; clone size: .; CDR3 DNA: TGTGCCAGCAGCCTAGCCGGGACATCCTACGAGCAGTACTTC; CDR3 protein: CASSLAGTSYEQYF